This passage covers 15 T cell receptor beta chains from one sample sequenced in a study of shared clonotypes between healthy human individuals. Method: immunoSEQ multiplex PCR; TCRdb's copy keeps in-frame clones and lacks some. The sample includes about 2.4 million clones, approximately 93% of them seen just once. Material: naive CD4+ T cells from PBMCs. The subset here: CD45RA+ positively selected. These receptors were collected from a man between 18 and 29 years old in good health. Some clones in this sample may be carry-over from other donors' samples.

The rearrangement uses TRBV28 and TRBJ1-3; 8 positions agree with TRBD1. V shed 1 base, J shed 3 bases, and the junction held 5 bases outside the gene matches. Germline CDR1 reads MDHEN; CDR2 reads SYDVKM. This CDR3 has 16 amino acids. CDR3 DNA: TGTGCCAGCAGTTTATCCGTTGACAGGGGTGGAAACACCATATATTTT. It yields the protein CASSLSVDRGGNTIYF.

This sequence joins TRBV2 and TRBJ1-2; tentative D call: TRBD1 (5 bases). Germline assignment: CDR1 SNHLY and CDR2 FYNNEI. The CDR3 consists of 13 residues. Trimming stripped 3 bases from V and 8 bases from J, with 13 bases between. For the CDR3, the DNA is TGTGCCAGCAGTGACGTGGGGCGAGGCGGCTACACCTTC. This codes for CASSDVGRGGYTF.

This rearrangement joins TRBV28 to TRBJ1-3, with 8 bases matching TRBD1. J lost 1 base, V lost 6 bases, and 11 bases had no gene match. The germline V gene has CDR1 MDHEN and CDR2 SYDVKM. CDR3 length equals 17 residues. The CDR3 DNA reads as TGTGCCAGCAGCAGACCGGGACAGGCCTTTTCTGGAAACACCATATATTTT. Its translation is CASSRPGQAFSGNTIYF.

The chain carries TRBV9 and TRBJ1-2; D call uncertain. This CDR3 spans 17 amino acids. Per the germline V gene, CDR1 is SGDLS and CDR2 is YYNGEE. Trimming removed 4 bases from V and 8 bases from J, with 27 bases in between. The CDR3 loop reads CASSINTRDTNHGGYTF. CDR3 bases: TGTGCCAGCAGCATCAACACCCGTGACACAAATCATGGGGGCTACACCTTC. Filled out from reference TRBV9 and TRBJ1-2, the complete variable domain reads DSGVTQTPKHLITATGQRVTLRCSPRSGDLSVYWYQQSLDQGLQFLIQYYNGEERAKGNILERFSAQQFPDLHSELNLSSLELGDSALYFCASSINTRDTNHGGYTFGSGTRLTVV.

The rearrangement uses TRBV5-4 and TRBJ1-4; 7 bases are a match to TRBD1. Looked up from germline, CDR1 is SGHNT and CDR2 is YYREEE (reference sequence). J lost 6 bases, V lost 0 bases, and 5 bases had no gene match. This CDR3 spans 15 amino acids. The DNA for the CDR3 is TGTGCCAGCAGCTTGGGGGGACAGAGATATGAAAAACTGTTTTTT. Translated: CASSLGGQRYEKLFF.

V is TRBV10-3 and J is TRBJ1-3, with D possibly being TRBD1 (5 bases). V dropped 9 bases and J dropped 4 bases, with 16 bases sitting between them. The CDR3 loop spans 14 amino acids. CDR1 and CDR2 (germline): ENHRY, SYGVKD. The CDR3, as DNA: TGTGCCATACGTGGTAAGGGGCAAGGAAACACCATATATTTT. It codes for CAIRGKGQGNTIYF.

This chain connects TRBV11-2 to TRBJ2-7; 9 bases fit TRBD1. Germline V lookup: CDR1 SGHAT, CDR2 FQNNGV. The CDR3 loop spans 14 amino acids. Trimming removed 7 bases from V and 2 bases from J; junction bases left unmatched: 6. The CDR3 DNA reads TGTGCCAGCACCGCCGGGACAGGGCCCTACGAGCAGTACTTC. It specifies CASTAGTGPYEQYF.

CDR3 DNA sequence: TGTGCCAGCAGCTTTACGGACAGGGCTAGATATGGCTACACCTTC. It encodes CASSFTDRARYGYTF. J is TRBJ1-2 and V is TRBV7-9, with 8 bases fitting TRBD1. Germline V gene sequence: CDR1 SEHNR, CDR2 FQNEAQ (reference sequence). V lost 3 bases to trimming and J lost 5 bases; unmatched junction nucleotides: 8. This CDR3 comprises 15 residues. Looking up the rest from reference TRBV7-9 and TRBJ1-2 gives the full variable domain: DTGVSQNPRHKITKRGQNVTFRCDPISEHNRLYWYRQTLGQGPEFLTYFQNEAQLEKSRLLSDRFSAERPKGSFSTLEIQRTEQGDSAMYLCASSFTDRARYGYTFGSGTRLTVV.

This sequence joins TRBV2 and TRBJ2-7; 8 bases line up with TRBD2. This CDR3 has 14 amino acids. Germline assignment: CDR1 SNHLY and CDR2 FYNNEI. V lost 2 bases, J lost 4 bases, and 4 bases stayed unmatched. The CDR3 region is CASSEQLAVYEQYF. The DNA for the CDR3 is TGTGCCAGCAGTGAACAACTAGCGGTTTACGAGCAGTACTTC.

V usage is TRBV7-8 and J usage is TRBJ1-2; 9 bases are a match to TRBD1. With V trimmed by 3 bases and J by 2 bases, 4 bases remained unmatched. Germline V gene sequence: CDR1 SGHVS, CDR2 FQNEAQ. The CDR3 covers 15 residues. The CDR3 coding sequence is TGTGCCAGCAGCTTGTTACAGGGGGCGAACTATGGCTACACCTTC. This translates into CASSLLQGANYGYTF.

This clone appeared a few times. The chain employs TRBV6-5 and TRBJ1-1; D is undetermined. The CDR3 loop spans 11 amino acids. Germline assignment: CDR1 MNHEY and CDR2 SVGAGI. V lost 6 bases to trimming and J lost 3 bases, with 5 bases between them. CDR3 in amino acids: CASREHTEAFF. The CDR3 DNA reads as TGTGCCAGCAGGGAACACACTGAAGCTTTCTTT.

V usage is TRBV28 and J usage is TRBJ1-5; 8 nucleotides match TRBD1. The V gene end was trimmed by 5 bases and the J gene end by 9 bases; junction bases not matched to a gene: 9. The CDR3 sequence is 14 residues long. The germline gives CDR1 MDHEN, CDR2 SYDVKM. The CDR3 nucleotides are TGTGCCAGCAGTGCGAGCAGGGGGCCCCTGCCCCAGCATTTT. Encoded protein: CASSASRGPLPQHF.

A single count supports this clone. J is TRBJ2-4 and V is TRBV7-2, with 7 bases lining up with TRBD2. CDR3 size: 16 residues. Per the germline V gene, CDR1 is SGHTA and CDR2 is FQGNSA. V trimming: 5 bases; J trimming: 0 bases; junction bases outside the gene matches: 7. The CDR3 protein is CASSNLADLAKNIQYF. DNA of the CDR3: TGTGCCAGCAGCAATCTAGCGGACCTAGCCAAAAACATTCAGTACTTC.

This chain joins TRBV5-4 and TRBJ2-1; the D gene is possibly TRBD2 (5 bases). Germline V gene lookup returns CDR1 SGHNT and CDR2 YYREEE (reference sequence). There are 13 residues in the CDR3. V was trimmed by 2 bases and J by 9 bases, leaving 12 bases between them. The CDR3 protein is CASSFPGSGEQFF. CDR3 nucleotide sequence: TGTGCCAGCAGCTTCCCGGGGTCCGGTGAGCAGTTCTTC.

In the case of this clone: This sample includes further DNA sequences coding for the same CDR3. V and J are TRBV20-1 and TRBJ2-5; D is unresolved. The V gene's germline CDR1 is DFQATT and CDR2 SNEGSKA (reference sequence). This CDR3 has 11 residues. Trimming removed 4 bases at V and 2 bases at J, with 5 bases between. CDR3 amino acids: CSAKDQETQYF. As DNA, the CDR3 is TGCAGTGCTAAAGATCAAGAGACCCAGTACTTC.